The clone carrying this TCR beta chain was detected once. This CDR3 is 12 amino acids long. The germline V and J ends were trimmed by 4 bases and 6 bases, with 10 bases remaining between them. Germline V CDR1 and CDR2: SQVTM, ANQGSEA. Extraction of RNA preceded its reverse transcription into cDNA, which served as the sequencing template. TCRdb's copy holds only in-frame clones and misses some; the assay was immunoSEQ multiplex PCR. The sample holds around 180,000 clones, less than 70% seen once. This record belongs to a study of CD8+ T cells in alopecia areata. The treatment denotes: oral pan-JAK inhibitor, 5-10 mg twice daily.

The V call is TRBV29-1, the J call TRBJ2-1; TRBD1 is a possible D gene (6 bases). Material: CD4+ T cells sorted from blood, obtained between weeks 49 and 50, from a patient treated with tofacitinib. The sequence was collected from a human donor with alopecia areata. The CDR3 DNA follows: TGCAGCGTTGTGGCAGGGGCCAATGAGCAGTTCTTC. This translates into CSVVAGANEQFF.